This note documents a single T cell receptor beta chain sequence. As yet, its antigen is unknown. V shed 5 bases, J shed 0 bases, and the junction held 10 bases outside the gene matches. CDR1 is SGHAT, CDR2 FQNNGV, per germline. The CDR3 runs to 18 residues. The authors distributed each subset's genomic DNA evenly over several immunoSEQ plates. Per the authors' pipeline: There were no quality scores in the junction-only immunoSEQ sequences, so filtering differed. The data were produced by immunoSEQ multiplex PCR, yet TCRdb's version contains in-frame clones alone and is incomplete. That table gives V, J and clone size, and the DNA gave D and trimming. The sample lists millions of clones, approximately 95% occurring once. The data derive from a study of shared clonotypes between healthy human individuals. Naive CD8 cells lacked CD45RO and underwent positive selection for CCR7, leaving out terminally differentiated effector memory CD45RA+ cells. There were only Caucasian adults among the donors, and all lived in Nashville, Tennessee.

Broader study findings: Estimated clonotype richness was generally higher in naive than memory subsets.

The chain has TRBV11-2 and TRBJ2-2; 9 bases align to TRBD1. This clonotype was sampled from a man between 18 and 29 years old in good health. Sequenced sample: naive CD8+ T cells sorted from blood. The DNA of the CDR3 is TGTGCCAGCAGCACGGACAGGGGTTCATTCGCGAACACCGGGGAGCTGTTTTTT. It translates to CASSTDRGSFANTGELFF.